This T cell receptor beta chain derives from a study of cytomegalovirus exposure and HLA in healthy donors. Across the whole study: From donors who were HLA-typed, an early data release held 70 million to 90 million unique TCRs.

Germline V lookup: CDR1 SGHVS, CDR2 FNYEAQ. The J segment lost 1 base and the V segment lost 5 bases, leaving 4 bases of the junction unmatched. There are 15 residues in the CDR3. This clone was picked up a small number of times. Its antigen is unidentified. The PCR made use of 60 Vbeta and 13 Jbeta primers. Per the original data handling: A later analysis tallied 75 million to 80 million unique TCR beta chains, around 10 million of them shared. TCRdb keeps only in-frame clones here, not all; method: immunoSEQ multiplex PCR. The D gene and trimming were derived from the DNA, and the V and J assignments and clone size from that table. The repertoire holds over 85,000 clones, with about 80% as singletons. Study-level results: More clonal expansion characterized HLA-associated TCR beta chains than equally common others in a later analysis.

This TCR was sampled from a woman aged 55-69 years in good health and CMV-seropositive. The source material was PBMCs. The chain links TRBV7-6 to TRBJ2-1; 8 bases align to TRBD2. CDR3 DNA: TGTGCCAGCAGCGGTCTAGCGGGTTCCTACAATGAGCAGTTCTTC. Protein sequence: CASSGLAGSYNEQFF.